Listed here are 18 T cell receptor beta chains from one sample, sequenced in a study of cytomegalovirus exposure and HLA in healthy donors. Vbeta (60) and Jbeta (13) primers were used in the PCR. The assay was immunoSEQ multiplex PCR, and TCRdb's table has in-frame clones only and misses some. The sample has some 110,000 clones, 75% to 85% seen once. Sequences were obtained from PBMCs. Source of these receptors: a young man in good health and CMV-seronegative.

The gene calls are TRBV9 and TRBJ2-1; 7 nucleotides agree with TRBD2. V lost 0 bases and J lost 12; bases outside the gene matches: 0. Germline CDR1 is SGDLS and CDR2 is YYNGEE. The CDR3 sequence is 11 residues long. CDR3 DNA: TGTGCCAGCAGCGTAGGACTAGCGCAGTTCTTC. Translated: CASSVGLAQFF.

The chain uses TRBV5-4 and TRBJ2-7, with TRBD1 as a possible D gene (6 bases). V lost 3 bases and J lost 3, with 13 bases in between. This CDR3 region has 14 residues. Germline V gene sequence: CDR1 SGHNT, CDR2 YYREEE (reference sequence). Here the CDR3 DNA reads TGTGCCAGCAGCTCAAATGCAGGGGTCTACGAGCAGTACTTC. Translated: CASSSNAGVYEQYF. Full variable domain (missing parts from reference TRBV5-4 and TRBJ2-7): ETGVTQSPTHLIKTRGQQVTLRCSSQSGHNTVSWYQQALGQGPQFIFQYYREEENGRGNFPPRFSGLQFPNYSSELNVNALELDDSALYLCASSSNAGVYEQYFGPGTRLTVT.

The chain carries TRBV28 and TRBJ1-3; 7 nucleotides agree with TRBD1. The CDR3 runs to 17 residues. The junction had 8 bases not matched to a gene; V was cut back by 3 bases and J by 0 bases. CDR1 is MDHEN and CDR2 is SYDVKM in the germline V gene. Here the CDR3 reads CASSFGTALSSGNTIYF. The CDR3 bases are TGTGCCAGCAGTTTTGGGACAGCCCTTAGCTCTGGAAACACCATATATTTT.

This chain uses TRBV2 with TRBJ2-7, with 12 bases fitting TRBD1. In germline, CDR1 is SNHLY, CDR2 FYNNEI. Trimming removed 3 bases from V and 3 bases from J; junction bases left unmatched: 9. The CDR3 consists of 17 residues. The CDR3 sequence: CASSETAGTGGYYEQYF. The CDR3 DNA reads as TGTGCCAGCAGTGAGACCGCAGGGACAGGGGGCTACTACGAGCAGTACTTC.

This clone was counted once. The rearrangement uses TRBV15 and TRBJ2-1; 7 positions match TRBD2. The V gene end was trimmed by 5 bases and the J gene end by 2 bases; junction bases not matched to a gene: 6. From germline, CDR1 is LNHNV and CDR2 YYDKDF (reference sequence). This CDR3 has 15 residues. The CDR3, as DNA: TGTGCCACCAGCCCGGAAGCGGGACCCTACAATGAGCAGTTCTTC. This codes for CATSPEAGPYNEQFF.

V is TRBV5-8 and J is TRBJ2-5; perhaps TRBD1 as D (6 bases). This CDR3 has 14 residues. The germline V gene encodes CDR1 SGHTS and CDR2 YDEGEE. The ends were cut back, 3 bases at V and 5 bases at J, with 14 bases in the middle. CDR3 loop: CASSSTTGKETQYF. CDR3 nucleotide sequence: TGTGCCAGCAGCTCAACAACAGGGAAGGAGACCCAGTACTTC. The whole variable domain, remainder taken from reference TRBV5-8 and TRBJ2-5, is EAGVTQSPTHLIKTRGQQATLRCSPISGHTSVYWYQQALGLGLQFLLWYDEGEERNRGNFPPRFSGRQFPNYSSELNVNALELEDSALYLCASSSTTGKETQYFGPGTRLLVL.

This clone was recorded a few times. V and J are TRBV19 and TRBJ1-5; a weak D match, TRBD1 (6 bases). Germline V gene data show CDR1 as LNHDA and CDR2 as SQIVND (reference sequence). The CDR3 has 13 amino acids. The V and J ends lost 9 bases and 6 bases respectively, with 15 bases between them. This chain's CDR3 is CASTTGYGQPQHF. The CDR3 DNA reads as TGTGCCAGCACTACAGGGTATGGTCAGCCCCAGCATTTT.

The chain combines TRBV4-3 with TRBJ2-1, with no clear D. CDR1 is LGHNA and CDR2 is YSLEER in the germline V gene. The germline V and J ends were trimmed by 0 bases and 0 bases, with 9 bases remaining between them. This CDR3 spans 16 amino acids. CDR3 loop: CASSQDTASSYNEQFF. As DNA, the CDR3 is TGCGCCAGCAGCCAAGATACAGCCAGCTCCTACAATGAGCAGTTCTTC.

This clone was recorded only once. The chain couples TRBV10-3 to TRBJ2-7, with 10 bases lining up with TRBD1. Germline CDR1 ENHRY, CDR2 SYGVKD. With 6 bases clipped from V and 5 bases from J, the junction kept 7 bases outside the gene matches. This CDR3 spans 14 amino acids. CDR3 loop: CAISAGTGEDEQYF. CDR3 sequence (DNA): TGTGCCATCAGCGCCGGGACAGGGGAAGACGAGCAGTACTTC.

The chain couples TRBV4-1 to TRBJ1-4; TRBD1 agrees at 8 bases. Trimming cost V 1 base and J 7 bases; bases outside gene matches: 8. The CDR3 contains 16 residues. Germline V gives CDR1 MGHRA, CDR2 YSYEKL. CDR3: CASSQGGRGLSEKLFF. CDR3 nucleotide sequence: TGCGCCAGCAGCCAAGGAGGCAGGGGGCTTTCTGAAAAACTGTTTTTT.

The chain joins TRBV19 to TRBJ1-5, with no clear D. This CDR3 is built from 13 residues. Trimming shortened V by 3 bases and J by 9 bases, and 12 bases separated the two germline ends. CDR1 is LNHDA, CDR2 SQIVND, per germline (reference sequence). The CDR3 protein is CASSMDSYPPQHF. DNA of the CDR3: TGTGCCAGTAGTATGGATAGCTATCCGCCCCAGCATTTT. Complete variable domain (other parts from reference TRBV19 and TRBJ1-5): DGGITQSPKYLFRKEGQNVTLSCEQNLNHDAMYWYRQDPGQGLRLIYYSQIVNDFQKGDIAEGYSVSREKKESFPLTVTSAQKNPTAFYLCASSMDSYPPQHFGDGTRLSIL.

The rearrangement joins TRBV7-2 to TRBJ2-5, with TRBD2 identical over 7 bases. The CDR3 has 14 residues. The V gene's germline CDR1 is SGHTA and CDR2 FQGNSA. With 8 bases clipped from V and 7 bases from J, the junction kept 13 bases outside the gene matches. The CDR3 DNA reads as TGTGCCAGCCGGGTTAGCGGGTCGGAGAGGACCCAGTACTTC. Amino acids: CASRVSGSERTQYF. The whole variable domain, filled in from reference TRBV7-2 and TRBJ2-5, reads GAGVSQSPSNKVTEKGKDVELRCDPISGHTALYWYRQSLGQGLEFLIYFQGNSAPDKSGLPSDRFSAERTGGSVSTLTIQRTQQEDSAVYLCASRVSGSERTQYFGPGTRLLVL.

The chain uses TRBV5-1 and TRBJ2-7; perhaps TRBD2 as D (5 bases). The germline V gene has CDR1 SGHRS and CDR2 YFSETQ. The length of the CDR3 is 13 residues. V lost 7 bases and J lost 0, with 11 bases in between. CDR3 bases: TGCGCCAGCTCGACTAACGGCTCCTACGAGCAGTACTTC. This codes for CASSTNGSYEQYF.

This chain links TRBV6-6 with TRBJ2-7, with 7 bases identical to TRBD1. CDR3 length equals 14 residues. Germline trimming cut 4 bases from V and 2 bases from J; bases unmatched to any gene: 5. Germline V gene lookup returns CDR1 MNHNY and CDR2 SVGAGI (reference sequence). The CDR3 nucleotides are TGTGCCAGCAGTTCCCTAGGACAGGCCTACGAGCAGTACTTC. Its translation: CASSSLGQAYEQYF.

This chain links TRBV11-1 with TRBJ2-5; TRBD2 matches 13 bases. In germline, CDR1 is SGHAT, CDR2 FQDESV (reference sequence). The length of the CDR3 is 18 residues. V trimming: 4 bases; J trimming: 2 bases; junction bases outside the gene matches: 10. CDR3 sequence reads: CASSSELAGGPGQETQYF. The CDR3 coding sequence is TGTGCCAGCAGCTCCGAACTAGCGGGAGGGCCCGGGCAAGAGACCCAGTACTTC.

This clone showed up just a few times. The gene calls are TRBV29-1 and TRBJ1-5; 7 nucleotides line up with TRBD1. The V and J ends lost 7 bases and 5 bases, in that order; junction bases with no gene match: 8. This CDR3 comprises 13 residues. CDR1 is SQVTM and CDR2 is ANQGSEA in the germline V gene. The chain's CDR3 is CSGATGRDQPQHF. The DNA of the CDR3 is TGCAGCGGGGCGACAGGGCGCGATCAGCCCCAGCATTTT.

Only one count was recorded for this clone. The J gene is TRBJ2-5, the V gene TRBV30; D remains ambiguous. The CDR3 runs 15 residues. The V end lost 0 bases, the J end lost 11 bases, and 22 bases lay between the germline ends. Looked up from germline, CDR1 is GTSNPN and CDR2 is SVGIG (reference sequence). In DNA form, the CDR3 reads TGTGCCTGGAGTGTAACGTTGGGCATAACCTACAAGCAGTACTTC. Its translation is CAWSVTLGITYKQYF.

The chain recombines TRBV11-2 with TRBJ1-1; TRBD1 matches at 8 bases. Germline V CDR1 and CDR2: SGHAT, FQNNGV. This CDR3 has 13 residues. Losses at the gene ends were 5 bases for V and 6 bases for J; bases not matched to a gene: 5. The CDR3 DNA reads as TGTGCCAGCAGCCAACCGACAGGGGCTGAAGCTTTCTTT. Its translation: CASSQPTGAEAFF.